This entry lists 16 T cell receptor beta chains sequenced from one sample in a study of blood T cell repertoires in COVID-19 (dated by TCRdb to the early 2020s). Library preparation was by the immunoSEQ multiplex PCR assay. In TCRdb, the immuneACCESS table is reduced to in-frame sequences with V and J assigned. These tables do not hold every clone; where another copy was compared, an unresolved V gene accounts for under half, and the others remain unexplained. The sample table shows around 230,000 clones, and 86% are seen once. 2.5% to 3.5% of the sample is taken by the ten largest. The sequenced sample consisted of PBMCs or T cells enriched from blood (not recorded which). The origin of the receptors is a woman aged 40-49 years with acute COVID-19.

The CDR3 loop reads CASSHRDTDTQYF. Written as DNA, the CDR3 is TGTGCCAGCTCACACAGGGATACAGATACGCAGTATTTT. This chain uses TRBV18 with TRBJ2-3, with a possible D match to TRBD1 (6 bases). The V end was cut by 4 bases, the J end by 3 bases, with 8 bases between. This CDR3 region has 13 residues. Germline V gives CDR1 KGHSH, CDR2 LQKENI. Full variable domain (rest looked up from reference TRBV18 and TRBJ2-3): NAGVMQNPRHLVRRRGQEARLRCSPMKGHSHVYWYRQLPEEGLKFMVYLQKENIIDESGMPKERFSAEFPKEGPSILRIQQVVRGDSAAYFCASSHRDTDTQYFGPGTRLTVL.

In regard to this clone: Other DNA sequences of this sample code for an identical CDR3. The chain is built from TRBV5-1 and TRBJ1-5; D may be TRBD1 (5 bases). Trimming removed 4 bases at V and 3 bases at J, with 11 bases between. The CDR3 has 14 amino acids. Germline V gene data show CDR1 as SGHRS and CDR2 as YFSETQ. The CDR3 DNA reads TGCGCCAGCAGCCAAGACAGTTCCAATCAGCCCCAGCATTTT. Protein product: CASSQDSSNQPQHF.

J is TRBJ2-1 and V is TRBV24-1, with 13 positions matching TRBD2. The CDR3 is made up of 15 amino acids. V shed 6 bases, J shed 10 bases, and the junction held 8 bases outside the gene matches. CDR1 KGHDR and CDR2 SFDVKD come from the germline V gene. The CDR3 nucleotides read TGTGCCACCAGTCCGGGACTAGCGGGGTGGACGGAGCAGTTCTTC. Translation gives CATSPGLAGWTEQFF.

The J gene is TRBJ2-1, the V gene TRBV7-3; 9 bases are shared with TRBD2. V dropped 4 bases and J dropped 9; count of bases not matched to a gene: 10. The CDR3 totals 15 residues. Germline V gives CDR1 SGHTA, CDR2 FQGTGA. As DNA, the CDR3 is TGTGCCAGCAGCTCCCGCCCTAGCGGGACCTCTGAGCAGTTCTTC. Its translation is CASSSRPSGTSEQFF. Filled out from reference TRBV7-3 and TRBJ2-1, the complete variable domain reads GAGVSQTPSNKVTEKGKYVELRCDPISGHTALYWYRQSLGQGPEFLIYFQGTGAADDSGLPNDRFFAVRPEGSVSTLKIQRTERGDSAVYLCASSSRPSGTSEQFFGPGTRLTVL.

This clone was seen only a few times. The chain joins TRBV5-1 to TRBJ2-3; 9 bases line up with TRBD2. V was clipped by 0 bases and J by 5 bases; unmatched bases: 4. CDR1 SGHRS and CDR2 YFSETQ come from the germline V gene. The CDR3 has 15 residues. The CDR3 nucleotides read TGCGCCAGCAGCTTGGAATCTAGCGGGAAAGATACGCAGTATTTT. Its translation: CASSLESSGKDTQYF.

The genes are TRBV12-3 or TRBV12-4 and TRBJ2-7; weak D call: TRBD1 (5 bases). CDR3 size: 12 residues. Trimming left V 5 bases short and J 3 bases short, with 8 bases between. The CDR3 DNA reads as TGTGCCAGCAGTCCGCAGGGCTACGAGCAGTACTTC. Its translation is CASSPQGYEQYF.

V and J are TRBV11-2 and TRBJ2-3, with 7 bases matching TRBD1. This CDR3 has 14 amino acids. The V and J ends lost 5 bases and 5 bases, in that order; junction bases with no gene match: 7. Germline V gene data show CDR1 as SGHAT and CDR2 as FQNNGV. The CDR3 loop reads CASSADRVKDTQYF. CDR3 DNA sequence: TGTGCCAGCAGCGCCGACAGGGTCAAAGATACGCAGTATTTT.

The chain joins TRBV19 to TRBJ1-2, with unresolved D. Trimming shortened V by 1 base and J by 6 bases, and 18 bases separated the two germline ends. Germline V lookup: CDR1 LNHDA, CDR2 SQIVND (reference sequence). The CDR3 totals 16 residues. This chain's CDR3 is CASSIVVVGQPNGYTF. The CDR3 DNA is TGTGCCAGTAGTATAGTGGTAGTTGGGCAGCCCAATGGCTACACCTTC.

The genes are TRBV3-1 (or the pseudogene TRBV3-2) and TRBJ1-2; 10 bases match TRBD1. The CDR3 has 17 residues. The germline CDR1 and CDR2 sequences are LGHDT and YNNKEL (reference sequence). J was trimmed by 4 bases and V by 0 bases; bases with no gene match: 8. The CDR3 reads CASSQESADRGFYGYTF. The CDR3 DNA is TGTGCCAGCAGCCAAGAAAGTGCGGACAGGGGGTTCTATGGCTACACCTTC.

V and J are TRBV6-4 and TRBJ2-7; weak D call: TRBD1 (6 bases). V dropped 11 bases and J dropped 1 base, with 21 bases sitting between them. Germline assignment: CDR1 MRHNA and CDR2 SNTAGT. The CDR3 sequence is 15 residues long. The CDR3 DNA is TGTGCCGTACCCACAGGGACAAAAACTTCCTACGAGCAGTACTTC. This encodes CAVPTGTKTSYEQYF.

The chain combines TRBV11-3 with TRBJ2-7; 10 bases fit TRBD1. The CDR3 runs 17 residues. CDR1 SGHNT and CDR2 YENEEA come from the germline V gene. Trimming took 5 bases from V and 3 from J; bases not matched to a gene: 13. As DNA, the CDR3 is TGTGCCAGCAGCACCACAAGCCGGACAGGGGGAAGCTACGAGCAGTACTTC. This sequence encodes CASSTTSRTGGSYEQYF.

V usage is TRBV7-6 and J usage is TRBJ2-7, with D perhaps TRBD1 (7 bases). V lost 5 bases and J lost 2, with 19 bases in between. The CDR3 loop spans 16 amino acids. Germline CDR1 SGHVS, CDR2 FNYEAQ. The CDR3 nucleotides are TGTGCCAGCAGCGCGGGACAGATTGAACCCACCTACGAGCAGTACTTC. Translating it yields CASSAGQIEPTYEQYF.

The V gene is TRBV2, the J gene TRBJ2-7, with 7 bases matching TRBD1. Germline V gives CDR1 SNHLY, CDR2 FYNNEI. V shed 3 bases, J shed 0 bases, and the junction held 8 bases outside the gene matches. The length of the CDR3 is 16 residues. The DNA of the CDR3 is TGTGCCAGCAGTGACCCCCAGGGACAGTTCTCCTACGAGCAGTACTTC. Protein: CASSDPQGQFSYEQYF.

This clone was detected only once. This rearrangement joins TRBV7-9 to TRBJ2-7; 7 nucleotides match TRBD1. After removal of 10 bases from V and 5 bases from J, the junction contained 17 bases not matched to a gene. This CDR3 region has 15 residues. From germline, CDR1 is SEHNR and CDR2 FQNEAQ (reference sequence). CDR3 sequence reads: CATDRNSDMADEQYF. The CDR3 region has the DNA TGTGCCACGGACAGGAACAGCGACATGGCTGACGAGCAGTACTTC.

This clone showed up just once. The chain uses TRBV3-1 (or the pseudogene TRBV3-2) and TRBJ2-3; TRBD2 agrees at 13 bases. V gave up 0 bases and J gave up 5 bases; unmatched junction bases: 5. Per germline, CDR1 LGHDT and CDR2 YNNKEL (reference sequence). The CDR3 spans 17 residues. The CDR3 protein is CASSQELAGGPGDTQYF. CDR3 nucleotide sequence: TGTGCCAGCAGCCAAGAACTAGCGGGAGGGCCCGGAGATACGCAGTATTTT.

The chain joins TRBV11-3 to TRBJ2-1; TRBD2 matches 11 bases. The trim removed 5 bases at V and 7 bases at J, leaving 10 bases unmatched. CDR3 size: 16 residues. Germline lookup yields CDR1 SGHNT and CDR2 YENEEA. CDR3 residues: CASSPGGLADLNEQFF. CDR3 bases: TGTGCCAGCAGCCCAGGGGGACTAGCGGACCTTAATGAGCAGTTCTTC.